These T cell receptor beta chains were read from a single sample in a study of monozygotic twins with cystic fibrosis. The protocol was immunoSEQ multiplex PCR, while the TCRdb copy is restricted to in-frame clones and leaves out a portion. The repertoire holds 15,000 to 20,000 clones, about 96% seen once, with about 0.6% in the top ten. The specimen sequenced was blood. Receptor source: a girl aged 2 to 10 with cystic fibrosis. Each CDR3 is given with its conserved first and last residue. D genes are given only for firm matches. For some rows the clone size is stated as once, few or many, or as a class when expanded; others skip it.

j_call clone_size d_call v_call cdr3_aa cdr3_nt
TRBJ1-2 NA NA TRBV4-1 CASSQVMVRRNNYGYTF TGCGCCAGCAGCCAAGTTATGGTGCGGAGAAATAACTATGGCTACACCTTC
TRBJ1-2 NA NA TRBV28 CASSFSGRVSF TGTGCCAGCAGTTTCTCTGGCAGGGTCTCTTTC
TRBJ2-1 NA TRBD2 TRBV5-6 CASSPLGSGGYNEQFF TGTGCCAGCAGCCCATTGGGTAGCGGGGGTTACAATGAGCAGTTCTTC
TRBJ1-6 NA NA TRBV5-1 CASRLENSPLHF TGCGCCAGCCGACTTGAAAATTCACCCCTCCACTTT
TRBJ2-3 NA NA TRBV18 CASSPLGGKSTDTQYF TGTGCCAGCTCACCCCTGGGGGGAAAAAGCACAGATACGCAGTATTTT
TRBJ2-7 NA TRBD1 TRBV7-8 CASSLTGAEQYF TGTGCCAGCAGCTTAACAGGGGCCGAGCAGTACTTC
TRBJ2-1 NA NA TRBV29-1 CSVRPYNEQFF TGCAGCGTTCGCCCCTACAATGAGCAGTTCTTC
TRBJ1-1 NA NA TRBV7-8 CASSFTSNTEAFF TGTGCCAGCAGCTTCACATCTAACACTGAAGCTTTCTTT
TRBJ1-2 NA NA TRBV29-1 CSVGSANYGYTF TGCAGCGTTGGAAGCGCGAACTATGGCTACACCTTC
TRBJ2-5 NA NA TRBV21-1 CASSKVAGQETQYF TGTGCCAGCAGCAAAGTGGCGGGCCAAGAGACCCAGTACTTC
TRBJ1-1 NA NA TRBV19 CASSRHGDTEAFF TGTGCCAGTAGTAGACATGGGGACACTGAAGCTTTCTTT
TRBJ2-3 NA NA TRBV27 CASSFRGGRADTQYF TGTGCCAGCAGTTTCAGGGGTGGTCGTGCAGATACGCAGTATTTT
TRBJ2-1 NA TRBD1 TRBV15 CATSRGTGVGYNEQFF TGTGCCACCAGCAGAGGGACAGGGGTCGGGTACAATGAGCAGTTCTTC
TRBJ1-6 NA NA TRBV5-6 CASSQDGGYNSPLHF TGTGCCAGCAGCCAGGATGGTGGATATAATTCACCCCTCCACTTT
TRBJ2-2 NA NA TRBV9 CASSVNPTRRGDDTGELFF TGTGCCAGCAGCGTAAACCCAACGAGGCGGGGAGATGACACCGGGGAGCTGTTTTTT
TRBJ2-7 NA NA TRBV7-2 CASSSHYEQYF TGTGCCAGCAGCTCCCATTACGAGCAGTACTTC
TRBJ2-2 NA NA TRBV4-3 CASSQLAGTGELFF TGCGCCAGCAGCCAGTTGGCAGGGACCGGGGAGCTGTTTTTT
TRBJ1-1 once TRBD1 TRBV6-5 CASSLTGGMDEAFF TGTGCCAGCAGTCTTACAGGGGGCATGGATGAAGCTTTCTTT
TRBJ2-7 NA NA TRBV5-1 CASSLLGAYEQYF TGCGCCAGCAGCTTGCTAGGGGCCTACGAGCAGTACTTC
TRBJ1-1 NA TRBD1 TRBV10-1 CASSKAVPGQGNRMNTEAFF TGCGCCAGCAGCAAAGCTGTACCAGGACAGGGGAACAGAATGAACACTGAAGCTTTCTTT
TRBJ2-7 NA NA TRBV7-6 CASSAGQSYEQYF TGTGCCAGCAGCGCCGGACAGAGCTACGAGCAGTACTTC
TRBJ2-7 NA TRBD1 TRBV5-1 CASSLGTGISYEQYF TGCGCCAGCAGCTTGGGGACAGGGATTTCCTACGAGCAGTACTTC
TRBJ1-6 once NA TRBV5-6 CASSFGRGDNSPLHF TGTGCCAGCAGCTTCGGGAGGGGCGATAATTCACCCCTCCACTTT
TRBJ1-2 NA NA TRBV6-1 CASSAQQGTYTF TGTGCCAGCAGTGCGCAGCAGGGTACCTACACCTTC
TRBJ1-2 NA NA TRBV11-3 CASSLTGAYGYTF TGTGCCAGCAGCTTAACAGGCGCCTATGGCTACACCTTC
TRBJ1-1 NA NA TRBV6-5 CASSYEHQNTEAFF TGTGCCAGCAGTTACGAGCATCAGAACACTGAAGCTTTCTTT
TRBJ2-2 NA TRBD2 TRBV5-4 CASSDPLAGGSGELFF TGTGCCAGCAGCGATCCCCTAGCGGGGGGGTCCGGGGAGCTGTTTTTT
TRBJ1-5 NA TRBD1 TRBV4-1 CASSQDTRDSYSNQPQHF TGCGCCAGCAGCCAAGATACCCGGGACAGCTATAGCAATCAGCCCCAGCATTTT
TRBJ1-2 NA TRBD1 TRBV18 CASTGTGGNGYTF TGTGCCAGCACAGGGACAGGGGGAAATGGCTACACCTTC
TRBJ1-3 NA NA TRBV6-5 CASSYSITGDGNTIYF TGTGCCAGCAGTTACTCGATAACAGGCGATGGAAACACCATATATTTT
TRBJ2-7 NA TRBD1 TRBV7-8 CASSLLGQGYEQYF TGTGCCAGCAGCTTATTGGGACAGGGGTACGAGCAGTACTTC
TRBJ1-1 NA TRBD1 TRBV13 CASSLGQGANTEAFF TGTGCCAGCAGCTTAGGCCAGGGGGCAAACACTGAAGCTTTCTTT
TRBJ1-2 NA TRBD1 TRBV18 CASSPLDRSYGYTF TGTGCCAGCTCACCCTTGGACAGGTCCTATGGCTACACCTTC
TRBJ1-6 NA NA TRBV6-1 CASSEADWSSPLHF TGTGCCAGCAGTGAAGCGGATTGGAGTTCACCCCTCCACTTT
TRBJ2-3 NA NA TRBV2 CASSDSGRGGGDTQYF TGTGCCAGCAGTGATTCTGGGCGGGGAGGTGGCGATACGCAGTATTTT
TRBJ1-2 NA TRBD1 TRBV18 CASSPPDRAYGYTF TGTGCCAGCTCACCACCCGACAGGGCCTATGGCTACACCTTC
TRBJ1-3 NA NA TRBV6-5 CASSYDPAQSGNTIYF TGTGCCAGCAGTTACGATCCCGCTCAATCTGGAAACACCATATATTTT
TRBJ1-6 NA NA TRBV2 CASRGDIWLSPLHF TGTGCCAGCAGGGGAGACATTTGGCTTTCACCCCTCCACTTT
TRBJ2-7 NA NA TRBV30 CAWTSQGPYEQYF TGTGCCTGGACGAGCCAGGGCCCCTACGAGCAGTACTTC
TRBJ1-1 once NA TRBV10-1 CASSRGWGNTEAFF TGCGCCAGCAGTAGAGGGTGGGGAAACACTGAAGCTTTCTTT
TRBJ2-1 NA NA TRBV10-3 CAISEPGVHNEQFF TGTGCCATCAGTGAACCAGGGGTCCACAATGAGCAGTTCTTC
TRBJ2-7 NA TRBD2 TRBV7-6 CASSSLNPLAGLRSEQYF TGTGCCAGCAGCTCCCTCAACCCCTTAGCGGGGTTACGTAGCGAGCAGTACTTC
TRBJ2-7 NA NA TRBV28 CASSLSSGYSYEQYF TGTGCCAGCAGTTTGTCTTCGGGGTACTCCTACGAGCAGTACTTC
TRBJ2-3 NA TRBD1 TRBV18 CASSPGQDTDTQYF TGTGCCAGCTCACCAGGACAGGACACAGATACGCAGTATTTT
TRBJ2-1 NA NA TRBV6-5 CASSSGAVYNEQFF TGTGCCAGCAGTTCCGGAGCGGTCTACAATGAGCAGTTCTTC
TRBJ1-6 once TRBD1 TRBV2 CASSYGQGAWHSPLHF TGTGCCAGCAGCTACGGACAGGGAGCCTGGCATTCACCCCTCCACTTT
TRBJ2-7 NA NA TRBV6-5 CASSANAGTSYEQYF TGTGCCAGCAGTGCAAACGCCGGGACCTCCTACGAGCAGTACTTC
TRBJ2-7 NA NA TRBV11-1 CASSITPGQLPPTSYEQYF TGTGCCAGCAGCATTACCCCGGGACAACTACCTCCCACATCCTACGAGCAGTACTTC
TRBJ2-1 NA TRBD2 TRBV5-1 CASSLSMGLAGVKQFF TGCGCCAGCAGCTTGTCTATGGGACTAGCGGGGGTTAAGCAGTTCTTC
TRBJ2-1 NA NA TRBV30 CAWSTFSSYNEQFF TGTGCCTGGAGTACTTTCAGCTCCTACAATGAGCAGTTCTTC
TRBJ1-2 NA NA TRBV6-5 CASSSTLEGNYGYTF TGTGCCAGCAGTTCAACGTTAGAAGGGAACTATGGCTACACCTTC
TRBJ1-4 NA NA TRBV2 CATRNEKLFF TGTGCCACCCGTAATGAAAAACTGTTTTTT